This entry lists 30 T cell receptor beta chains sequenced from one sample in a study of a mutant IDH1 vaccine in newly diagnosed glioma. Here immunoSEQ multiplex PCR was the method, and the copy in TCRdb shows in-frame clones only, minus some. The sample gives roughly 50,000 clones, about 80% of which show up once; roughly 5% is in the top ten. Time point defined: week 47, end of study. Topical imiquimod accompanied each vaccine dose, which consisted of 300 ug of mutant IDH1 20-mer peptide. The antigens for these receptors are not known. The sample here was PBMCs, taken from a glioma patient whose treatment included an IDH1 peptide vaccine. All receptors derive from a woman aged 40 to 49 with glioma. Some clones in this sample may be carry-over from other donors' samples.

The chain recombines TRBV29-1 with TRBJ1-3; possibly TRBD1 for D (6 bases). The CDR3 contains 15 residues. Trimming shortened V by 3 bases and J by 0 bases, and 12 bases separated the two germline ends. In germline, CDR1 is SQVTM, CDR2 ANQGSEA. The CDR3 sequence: CSVDPGADSGNTIYF. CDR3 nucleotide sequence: TGCAGCGTTGATCCAGGGGCTGACTCTGGAAACACCATATATTTT.

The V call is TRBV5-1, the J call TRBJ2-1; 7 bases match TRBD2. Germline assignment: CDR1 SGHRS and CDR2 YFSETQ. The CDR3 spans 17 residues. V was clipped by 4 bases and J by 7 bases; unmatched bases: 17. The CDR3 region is CASSARGGAGTRNEQFF. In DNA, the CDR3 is TGCGCCAGCAGCGCCCGGGGAGGAGCGGGGACCAGGAATGAGCAGTTCTTC.

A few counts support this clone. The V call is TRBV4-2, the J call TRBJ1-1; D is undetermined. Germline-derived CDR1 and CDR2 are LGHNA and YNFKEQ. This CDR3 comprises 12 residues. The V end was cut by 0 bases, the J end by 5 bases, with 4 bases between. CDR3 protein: CASSQDWTEAFF. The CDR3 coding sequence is TGTGCCAGCAGCCAAGATTGGACTGAAGCTTTCTTT.

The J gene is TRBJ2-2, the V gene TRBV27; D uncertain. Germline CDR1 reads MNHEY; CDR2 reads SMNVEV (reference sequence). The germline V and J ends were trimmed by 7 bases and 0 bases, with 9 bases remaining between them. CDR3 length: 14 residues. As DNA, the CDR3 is TGTGCCAGCAACCCAAACTCGAACACCGGGGAGCTGTTTTTT. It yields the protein CASNPNSNTGELFF.

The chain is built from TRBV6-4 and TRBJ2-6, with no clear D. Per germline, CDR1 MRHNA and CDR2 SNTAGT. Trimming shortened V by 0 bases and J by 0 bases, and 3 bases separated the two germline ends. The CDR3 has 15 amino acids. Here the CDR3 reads CASSDSSSGANVLTF. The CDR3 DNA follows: TGTGCCAGCAGTGACTCGAGCTCTGGGGCCAACGTCCTGACTTTC.

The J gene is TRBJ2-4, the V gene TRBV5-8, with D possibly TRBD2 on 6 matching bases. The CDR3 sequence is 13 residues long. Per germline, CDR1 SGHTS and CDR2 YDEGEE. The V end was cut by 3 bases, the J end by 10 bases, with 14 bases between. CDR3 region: CASSSRGSQIQYF. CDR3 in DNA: TGTGCCAGCAGCTCCCGGGGGTCCCAAATTCAGTACTTC.

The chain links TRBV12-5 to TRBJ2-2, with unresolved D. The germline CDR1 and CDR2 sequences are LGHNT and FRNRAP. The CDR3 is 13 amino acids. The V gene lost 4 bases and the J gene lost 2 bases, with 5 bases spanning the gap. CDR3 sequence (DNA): TGTGCTAGTGGTTATAGTAACACCGGGGAGCTGTTTTTT. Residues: CASGYSNTGELFF. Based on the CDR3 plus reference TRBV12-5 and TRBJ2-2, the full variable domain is DARVTQTPRHKVTEMGQEVTMRCQPILGHNTVFWYRQTMMQGLELLAYFRNRAPLDDSGMPKDRFSAEMPDATLATLKIQPSEPRDSAVYFCASGYSNTGELFFGEGSRLTVL.

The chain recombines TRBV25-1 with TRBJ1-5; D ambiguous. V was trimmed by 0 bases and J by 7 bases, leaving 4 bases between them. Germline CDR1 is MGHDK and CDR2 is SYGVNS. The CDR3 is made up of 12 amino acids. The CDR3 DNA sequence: TGTGCCAGCAGTGAATATGGACAGCCCCAGCATTTT. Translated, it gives CASSEYGQPQHF. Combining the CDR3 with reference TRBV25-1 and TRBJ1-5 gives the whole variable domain EADIYQTPRYLVIGTGKKITLECSQTMGHDKMYWYQQDPGMELHLIHYSYGVNSTEKGDLSSESTVSRIRTEHFPLTLESARPSHTSQYLCASSEYGQPQHFGDGTRLSIL.

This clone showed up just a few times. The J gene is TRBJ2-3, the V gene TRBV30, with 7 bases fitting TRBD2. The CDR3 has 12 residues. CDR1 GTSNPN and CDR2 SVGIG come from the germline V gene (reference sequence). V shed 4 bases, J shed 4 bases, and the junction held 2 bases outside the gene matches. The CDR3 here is CAWTSGSDTQYF. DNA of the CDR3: TGTGCCTGGACTAGCGGTTCAGATACGCAGTATTTT. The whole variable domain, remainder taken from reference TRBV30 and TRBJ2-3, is SQTIHQWPATLVQPVGSPLSLECTVEGTSNPNLYWYRQAAGRGLQLLFYSVGIGQISSEVPQNLSASRPQDRQFILSSKKLLLSDSGFYLCAWTSGSDTQYFGPGTRLTVL.

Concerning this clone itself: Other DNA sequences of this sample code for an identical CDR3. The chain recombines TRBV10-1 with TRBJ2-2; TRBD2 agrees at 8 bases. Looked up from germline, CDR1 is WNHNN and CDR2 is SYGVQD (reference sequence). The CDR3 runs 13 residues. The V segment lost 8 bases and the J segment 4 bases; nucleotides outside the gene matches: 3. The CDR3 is CASSGGGTGELFF. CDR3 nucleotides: TGCGCCAGCTCGGGAGGGGGCACCGGGGAGCTGTTTTTT.

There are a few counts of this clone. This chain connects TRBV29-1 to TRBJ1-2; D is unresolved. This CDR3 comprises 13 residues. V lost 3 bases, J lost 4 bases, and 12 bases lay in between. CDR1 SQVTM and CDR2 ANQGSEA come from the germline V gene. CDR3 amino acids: CSVERGLGYGYTF. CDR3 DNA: TGCAGCGTTGAGCGTGGGCTCGGCTATGGCTACACCTTC.

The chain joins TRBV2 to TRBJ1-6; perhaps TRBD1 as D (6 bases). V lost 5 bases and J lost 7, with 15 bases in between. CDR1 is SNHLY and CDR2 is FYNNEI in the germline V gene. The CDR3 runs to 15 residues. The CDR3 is CASSNKQGKNSPLHF. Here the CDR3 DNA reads TGTGCCAGCAGTAACAAACAGGGCAAGAATTCACCCCTCCACTTT.

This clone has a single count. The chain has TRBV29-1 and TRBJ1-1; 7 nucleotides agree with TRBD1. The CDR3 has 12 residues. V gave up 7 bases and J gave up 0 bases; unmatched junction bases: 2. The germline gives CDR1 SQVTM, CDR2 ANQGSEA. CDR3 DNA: TGCAGCGGACAGGGTTTGAACACTGAAGCTTTCTTT. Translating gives CSGQGLNTEAFF.

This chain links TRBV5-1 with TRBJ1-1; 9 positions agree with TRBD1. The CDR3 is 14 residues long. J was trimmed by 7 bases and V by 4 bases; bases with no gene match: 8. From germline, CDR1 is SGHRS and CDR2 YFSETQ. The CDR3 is CASSVQGAYGEAFF. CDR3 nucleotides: TGCGCCAGCAGCGTACAGGGGGCGTATGGTGAAGCTTTCTTT.

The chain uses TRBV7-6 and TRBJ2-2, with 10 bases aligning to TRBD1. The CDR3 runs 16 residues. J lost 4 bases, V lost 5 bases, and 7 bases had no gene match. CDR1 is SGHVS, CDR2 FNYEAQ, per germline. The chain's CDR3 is CASSLGTGEATGELFF. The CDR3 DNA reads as TGTGCCAGCAGCCTTGGGACAGGGGAGGCCACCGGGGAGCTGTTTTTT.

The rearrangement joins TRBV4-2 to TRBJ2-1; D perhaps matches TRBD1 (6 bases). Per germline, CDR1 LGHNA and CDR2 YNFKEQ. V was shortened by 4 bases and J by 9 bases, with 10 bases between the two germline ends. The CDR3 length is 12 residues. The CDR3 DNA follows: TGTGCCAGCAGCCCCCAGGGGAGTGAGCAGTTCTTC. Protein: CASSPQGSEQFF.

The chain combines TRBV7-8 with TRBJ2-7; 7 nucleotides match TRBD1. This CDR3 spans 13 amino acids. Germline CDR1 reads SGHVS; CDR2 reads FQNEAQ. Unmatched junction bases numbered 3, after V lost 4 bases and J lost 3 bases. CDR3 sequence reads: CASSWDSLYEQYF. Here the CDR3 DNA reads TGTGCCAGCAGCTGGGACAGTCTCTACGAGCAGTACTTC.

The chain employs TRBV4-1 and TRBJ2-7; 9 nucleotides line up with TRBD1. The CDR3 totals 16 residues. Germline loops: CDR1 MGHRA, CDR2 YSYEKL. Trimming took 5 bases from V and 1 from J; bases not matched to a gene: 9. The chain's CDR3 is CASSYAGDRVSYEQYF. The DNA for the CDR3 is TGCGCCAGCAGCTACGCCGGGGACAGGGTATCCTACGAGCAGTACTTC.

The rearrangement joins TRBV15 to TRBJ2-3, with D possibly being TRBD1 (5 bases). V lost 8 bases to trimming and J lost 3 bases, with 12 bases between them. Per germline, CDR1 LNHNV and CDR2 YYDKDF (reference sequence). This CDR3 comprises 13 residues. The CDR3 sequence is CATGQGRTDTQYF. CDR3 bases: TGTGCCACCGGGCAGGGTCGGACAGATACGCAGTATTTT.

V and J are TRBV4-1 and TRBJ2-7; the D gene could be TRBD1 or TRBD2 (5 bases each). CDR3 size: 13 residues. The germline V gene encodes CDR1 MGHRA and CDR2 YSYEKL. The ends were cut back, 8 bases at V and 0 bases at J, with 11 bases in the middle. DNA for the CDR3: TGCGCCAGCTCGGGACCTCCCTCCTACGAGCAGTACTTC. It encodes CASSGPPSYEQYF.

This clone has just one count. CDR3 amino acids: CASSPLAGDRYGYTF. As DNA, the CDR3 is TGTGCCAGCAGCCCTCTGGCAGGGGATAGGTATGGCTACACCTTC. The chain combines TRBV9 with TRBJ1-2; perhaps TRBD1 as D (6 bases). V was shortened by 4 bases and J by 5 bases, with 18 bases between the two germline ends. This CDR3 is built from 15 residues. Germline lookup yields CDR1 SGDLS and CDR2 YYNGEE. The full variable domain, its missing parts supplied by reference TRBV9 and TRBJ1-2, is DSGVTQTPKHLITATGQRVTLRCSPRSGDLSVYWYQQSLDQGLQFLIQYYNGEERAKGNILERFSAQQFPDLHSELNLSSLELGDSALYFCASSPLAGDRYGYTFGSGTRLTVV.

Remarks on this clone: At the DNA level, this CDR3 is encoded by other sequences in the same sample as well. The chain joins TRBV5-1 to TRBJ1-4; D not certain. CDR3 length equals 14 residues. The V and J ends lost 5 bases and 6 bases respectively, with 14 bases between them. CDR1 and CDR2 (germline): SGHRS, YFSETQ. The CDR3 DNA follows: TGCGCCAGCAGTGAGGATCTTGGGGATGAAAAACTGTTTTTT. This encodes CASSEDLGDEKLFF.

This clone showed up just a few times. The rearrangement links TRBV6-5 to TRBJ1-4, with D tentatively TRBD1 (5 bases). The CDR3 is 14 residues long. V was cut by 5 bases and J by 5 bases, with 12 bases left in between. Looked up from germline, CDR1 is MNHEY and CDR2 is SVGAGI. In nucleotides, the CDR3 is TGTGCCAGCAGTGCGGGACGGAGGAATGAAAAACTGTTTTTT. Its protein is CASSAGRRNEKLFF.

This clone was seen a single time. CDR3 in DNA: TGTGCCAGCCGATTACAGGGGGCGGGTGGCTACACCTTC. Protein product: CASRLQGAGGYTF. The rearrangement uses TRBV27 and TRBJ1-2; TRBD1 matches 9 bases. V was clipped by 8 bases and J by 7 bases; unmatched bases: 8. Per germline, CDR1 MNHEY and CDR2 SMNVEV (reference sequence). The CDR3 totals 13 residues.

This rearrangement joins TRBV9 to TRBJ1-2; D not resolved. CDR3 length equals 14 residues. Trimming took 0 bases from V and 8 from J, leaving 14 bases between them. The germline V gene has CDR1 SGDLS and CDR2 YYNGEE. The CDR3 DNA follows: TGTGCCAGCAGCGTAGCTACCAGAACCGAGGGCTACACCTTC. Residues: CASSVATRTEGYTF.

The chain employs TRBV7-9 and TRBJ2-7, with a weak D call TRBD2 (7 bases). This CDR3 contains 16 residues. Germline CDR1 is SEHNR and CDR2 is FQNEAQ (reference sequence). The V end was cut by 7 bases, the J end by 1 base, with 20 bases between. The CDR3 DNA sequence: TGTGCCAGCAACCGGCCGGGGGGACAATCTTCCTACGAGCAGTACTTC. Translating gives CASNRPGGQSSYEQYF.

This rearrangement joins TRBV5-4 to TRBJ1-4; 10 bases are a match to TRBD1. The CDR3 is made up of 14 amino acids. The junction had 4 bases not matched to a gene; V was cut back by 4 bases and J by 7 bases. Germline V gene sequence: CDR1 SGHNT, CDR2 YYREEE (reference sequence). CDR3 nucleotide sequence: TGTGCCAGCAGCAGACAGGGGGCTGGTGAAAAACTGTTTTTT. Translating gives CASSRQGAGEKLFF.

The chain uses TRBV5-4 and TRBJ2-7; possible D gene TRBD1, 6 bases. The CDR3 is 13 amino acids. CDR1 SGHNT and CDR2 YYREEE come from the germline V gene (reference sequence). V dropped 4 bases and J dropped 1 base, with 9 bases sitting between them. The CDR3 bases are TGTGCCAGCAGCGCAACAGGGTCCTACGAGCAGTACTTC. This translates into CASSATGSYEQYF.

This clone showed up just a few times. The CDR3 sequence is CASSYYMANTEAFF. As DNA, the CDR3 is TGTGCCAGCAGTTACTACATGGCGAACACTGAAGCTTTCTTT. The chain combines TRBV7-2 with TRBJ1-1; D call uncertain. Germline CDR1 SGHTA, CDR2 FQGNSA. The CDR3 extends over 14 amino acids. Trimming removed 6 bases at V and 1 base at J, with 12 bases between.

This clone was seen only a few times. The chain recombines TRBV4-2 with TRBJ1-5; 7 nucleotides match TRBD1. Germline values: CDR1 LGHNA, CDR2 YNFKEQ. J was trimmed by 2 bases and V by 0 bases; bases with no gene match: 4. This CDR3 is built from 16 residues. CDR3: CASSQDLGQGNQPQHF. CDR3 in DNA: TGTGCCAGCAGCCAAGATCTCGGACAGGGCAATCAGCCCCAGCATTTT.